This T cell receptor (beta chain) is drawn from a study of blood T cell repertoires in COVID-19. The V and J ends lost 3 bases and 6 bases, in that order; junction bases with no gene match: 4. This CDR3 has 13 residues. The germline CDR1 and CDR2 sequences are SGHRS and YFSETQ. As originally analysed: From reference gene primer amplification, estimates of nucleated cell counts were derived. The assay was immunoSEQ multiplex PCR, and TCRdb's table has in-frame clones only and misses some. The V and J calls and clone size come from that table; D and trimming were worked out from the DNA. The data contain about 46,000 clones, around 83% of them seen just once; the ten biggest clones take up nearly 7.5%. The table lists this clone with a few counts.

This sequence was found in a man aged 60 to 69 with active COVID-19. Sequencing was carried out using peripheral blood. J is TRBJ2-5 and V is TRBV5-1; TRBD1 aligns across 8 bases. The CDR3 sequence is CASSSGQGQTQYF. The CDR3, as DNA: TGCGCCAGCAGCTCCGGACAGGGTCAGACCCAGTACTTC.